The rows below give T cell receptor beta chains drawn from one sample of a study of CD8 T cells in ankylosing spondylitis. TCRdb re-derived calls from the 5' RACE reads in MiXCR, one entry per CDR3 protein. The table shows a few hundred thousand distinct CDR3 sequences, with around 20% occurring only once. Material: blood, either unsorted or a sorted T cell fraction (not recorded which). These receptors were taken from a male donor with ankylosing spondylitis. Each CDR3 is given with its conserved first and last residue. The order of the fields is clone size, D gene, V gene, J gene, CDR3 protein, CDR3 DNA. The D gene is left open where the match is weak. Clone size appears in some rows only: once, few, many, or a class for an expanded clone.

few	TRBD2	TRBV28	TRBJ2-5	CASSHGTSGRMGLEETQYF	TGTGCCAGCAGCCACGGGACTAGCGGGAGGATGGGGTTGGAAGAGACCCAGTACTTC
few	TRBD1	TRBV20-1	TRBJ1-6	CSVLWDRLNSPLHF	TGCAGTGTGTTATGGGACAGACTTAATTCACCCCTCCACTTT
.	TRBD1	TRBV28	TRBJ2-5	CASHTGAQETQYF	TGTGCCAGCCATACAGGGGCACAAGAGACCCAGTACTTC
.	TRBD2	TRBV9	TRBJ2-3	CASSSRLAGGGNTQYF	TGTGCCAGCAGCTCCAGACTAGCGGGGGGCGGGAATACGCAGTATTTT
few	.	TRBV6-1	TRBJ2-5	CASSESHYVETQYF	TGTGCCAGCAGTGAAAGTCACTATGTGGAGACCCAGTACTTC
.	TRBD2	TRBV28	TRBJ2-1	CASSPPGTRYEQFF	TGTGCCAGCAGTCCTCCCGGGACTAGATATGAGCAGTTCTTC
.	TRBD1	TRBV11-2	TRBJ2-3	CASSTPGQGFPDTQYF	TGTGCCAGCTCGACCCCGGGACAGGGGTTTCCAGATACGCAGTATTTT
.	TRBD2	TRBV4-1	TRBJ2-1	CATSQAPGTSLDEQFF	TGCGCCACCAGCCAAGCCCCCGGGACTAGCTTAGATGAGCAGTTCTTC
.	.	TRBV6-1	TRBJ2-5	CASSPTGGWETQYF	TGTGCCAGCAGCCCAACGGGGGGCTGGGAGACCCAGTACTTC
.	TRBD1	TRBV9	TRBJ2-3	CASSVVGQGGTDTQYF	TGTGCCAGCAGCGTAGTGGGACAGGGAGGCACAGATACGCAGTATTTT
.	.	TRBV28	TRBJ2-5	CASRQWVEETQYF	TGTGCCAGCAGACAGTGGGTCGAAGAGACCCAGTACTTC
few	.	TRBV5-1	TRBJ1-2	CASSLVPGPDGYTF	TGCGCCAGCAGCTTGGTTCCGGGGCCGGATGGCTACACCTTC
.	.	TRBV20-1	TRBJ1-2	CSAPHPDSYGYTF	TGCAGTGCTCCACATCCGGACAGTTATGGCTACACCTTC
few	.	TRBV7-9	TRBJ2-3	CASRHRELSTDTQYF	TGTGCCAGCAGACACAGGGAATTGAGCACAGATACGCAGTATTTT
.	TRBD2	TRBV29-1	TRBJ2-7	CSADSGSSYEQYF	TGCAGCGCCGATAGCGGGAGCTCCTACGAGCAGTACTTC
.	TRBD1	TRBV6-1	TRBJ2-5	CASSQWTGKLQETQYF	TGTGCCAGCAGTCAGTGGACAGGAAAGCTTCAAGAGACCCAGTACTTC
many	.	TRBV24-1	TRBJ2-1	CATSDLVRAKYNEQFF	TGTGCCACCAGTGATTTAGTGAGGGCGAAATACAATGAGCAGTTCTTC
.	.	TRBV11-2	TRBJ2-3	CASSLLLGNLNTDTQYF	TGTGCCAGCAGCTTATTACTTGGTAACTTAAACACAGATACGCAGTATTTT
.	.	TRBV4-1	TRBJ1-1	CASSQGLQPIEAFF	TGCGCCAGCAGCCAAGGTTTGCAACCGATAGAAGCTTTCTTT
.	.	TRBV4-1	TRBJ2-5	CASSPLTGSGETQYF	TGCGCCAGCAGCCCCCTCACAGGGAGTGGGGAGACCCAGTACTTC
once	TRBD2	TRBV9	TRBJ2-7	CASSVTGLAGYEQYF	TGTGCCAGCAGCGTAACGGGACTAGCAGGTTACGAGCAGTACTTC
few	.	TRBV5-1	TRBJ1-2	CASSLSGDINYGYTF	TGCGCCAGCAGCTTGAGTGGGGATATTAACTATGGCTACACCTTC
few	.	TRBV29-1	TRBJ1-1	CSVEDPGYTEAFF	TGCAGCGTTGAAGATCCAGGCTACACTGAAGCTTTCTTT
.	.	TRBV7-8	TRBJ1-3	CASSLYPGLQGDTIYF	TGTGCCAGCAGCTTATATCCGGGACTCCAAGGTGACACCATATATTTT
.	.	TRBV20-1	TRBJ2-1	CSVDPTGSSYNEQFF	TGCAGTGTCGACCCTACAGGGAGCTCCTACAATGAGCAGTTCTTC
.	.	TRBV7-9	TRBJ2-2	CASSTSTGPAGELFF	TGTGCCAGCAGCACCAGCACGGGACCGGCCGGGGAGCTGTTTTTT
.	TRBD1	TRBV5-1	TRBJ1-1	CASSLSGTGVNTEAFF	TGCGCCAGCAGCTTGTCCGGGACAGGGGTGAACACTGAAGCTTTCTTT